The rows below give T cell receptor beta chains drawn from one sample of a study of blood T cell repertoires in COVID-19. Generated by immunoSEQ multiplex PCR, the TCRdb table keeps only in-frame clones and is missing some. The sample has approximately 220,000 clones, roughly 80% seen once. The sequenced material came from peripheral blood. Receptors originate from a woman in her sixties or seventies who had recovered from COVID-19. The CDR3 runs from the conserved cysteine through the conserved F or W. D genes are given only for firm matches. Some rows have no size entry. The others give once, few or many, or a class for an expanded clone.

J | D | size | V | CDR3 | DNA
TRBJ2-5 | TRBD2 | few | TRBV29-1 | CSVGGGGETQYF | TGCAGCGTTGGCGGGGGGGGCGAGACCCAGTACTTC
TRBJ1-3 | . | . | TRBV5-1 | CASSLRGDIRPPGNTIYF | TGCGCCAGCAGCTTGAGAGGGGACATCAGACCCCCTGGAAACACCATATATTTT
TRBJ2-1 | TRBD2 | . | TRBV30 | CALAGSSYNEQFF | TGTGCCTTAGCGGGGAGCTCCTACAATGAGCAGTTCTTC
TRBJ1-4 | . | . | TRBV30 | CAWSRPGLATNEKLFF | TGTGCCTGGAGTCGGCCGGGTCTTGCCACTAATGAAAAACTGTTTTTT
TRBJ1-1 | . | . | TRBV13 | CASSHSSQGNTEAFF | TGTGCCAGCAGCCATTCCTCCCAGGGGAACACTGAAGCTTTCTTT
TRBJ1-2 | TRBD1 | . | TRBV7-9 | CASSLDFGTGGYTF | TGTGCCAGCAGCTTAGATTTCGGGACAGGTGGCTACACCTTC
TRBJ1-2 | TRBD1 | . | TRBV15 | CATSRGRGQGSHGYTF | TGTGCCACCAGCAGGGGACGTGGACAGGGATCCCATGGCTACACCTTC
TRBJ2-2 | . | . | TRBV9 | CASSVGVAVGELFF | TGTGCCAGCAGCGTAGGTGTGGCCGTCGGGGAGCTGTTTTTT
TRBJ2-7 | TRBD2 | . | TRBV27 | CASSFHSGGFYEQYF | TGTGCCAGCAGTTTCCACAGCGGGGGATTCTACGAGCAGTACTTC
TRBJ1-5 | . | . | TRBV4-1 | CASSQVWSDQPQHF | TGCGCCAGCAGCCAAGTTTGGTCGGATCAGCCCCAGCATTTT
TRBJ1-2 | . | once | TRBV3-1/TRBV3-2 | CASSQDRGTVGVNGYTF | TGTGCCAGCAGCCAAGATAGGGGTACGGTGGGTGTGAACGGCTACACCTTC
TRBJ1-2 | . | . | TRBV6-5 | CASNRNYGYTF | TGTGCCAGCAACAGGAACTATGGCTACACCTTC
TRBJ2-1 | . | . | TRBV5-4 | CASSVDRWDYDNEQFF | TGTGCCAGCAGCGTGGACAGGTGGGACTACGACAATGAGCAGTTCTTC
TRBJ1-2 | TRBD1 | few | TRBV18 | CASSQGQVEDYGYTF | TGTGCCAGCTCACAGGGACAGGTAGAGGACTATGGCTACACCTTC
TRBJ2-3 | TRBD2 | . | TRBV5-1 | CASSQIAGGTDTQYF | TGCGCCAGCAGCCAAATAGCGGGGGGCACAGATACGCAGTATTTT
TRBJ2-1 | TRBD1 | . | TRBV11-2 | CASSPGTGEYNEQFF | TGTGCCAGCAGCCCCGGGACAGGGGAATACAATGAGCAGTTCTTC